The 25 T cell receptor beta chains below come from one sample, sequenced in a study of Tregs in tolerant kidney transplant recipients (dated by TCRdb to between 2019 and 2020). Libraries were prepared through the immunoSEQ multiplex PCR assay. TCRdb obtained this table from immuneACCESS and retained in-frame rearrangements with V and J assigned. These tables miss some clones; where compared with another copy, unresolved V genes account for less than half of the shortfall, and the remainder is unexplained. The sample table records tens of thousands of clones; approximately 94% of these occur just once. The top ten clonotypes cover roughly 4.3% of the sample. The sequenced material came from CD8+ T cells from blood. These receptors all come from a human donor in good health.

This chain uses TRBV7-6 with TRBJ2-1; TRBD1 aligns across 7 bases. CDR3 size: 15 residues. The germline V gene has CDR1 SGHVS and CDR2 FNYEAQ. V lost 8 bases to trimming and J lost 1 base; unmatched junction nucleotides: 8. CDR3 amino acids: CASAIRQGSYNEQFF. For the CDR3, the DNA is TGTGCCAGCGCTATTCGACAGGGTTCCTACAATGAGCAGTTCTTC.

The chain uses TRBV4-1 and TRBJ2-1; no reliable D call. V lost 1 base, J lost 0 bases, and 7 bases lay in between. The CDR3 has 15 amino acids. Germline V gives CDR1 MGHRA, CDR2 YSYEKL. The CDR3 is CASSQAASSYNEQFF. In DNA form, the CDR3 reads TGCGCCAGCAGCCAAGCGGCTAGCTCCTACAATGAGCAGTTCTTC.

In regard to this clone: Distinct nucleotide sequences in the sample also encode this CDR3. This chain connects TRBV6-5 to TRBJ2-7; D uncertain. With 3 bases removed from V and 1 base from J, the gap between germline ends came to 7 bases. The CDR3 runs 13 residues. Germline V CDR1 and CDR2: MNHEY, SVGAGI. The CDR3 bases are TGTGCCAGCAGTTATGGCACTTCCTACGAGCAGTACTTC. Translation gives CASSYGTSYEQYF.

The chain carries TRBV2 and TRBJ1-1, with TRBD1 as a possible D gene (5 bases). CDR1 and CDR2 (germline): SNHLY, FYNNEI. The CDR3 is 13 residues long. With 7 bases removed from V and 1 base from J, the gap between germline ends came to 10 bases. CDR3 DNA sequence: TGTGCCAGCATGGGGGGGTGGAACACTGAAGCTTTCTTT. This encodes CASMGGWNTEAFF.

In its sample, this clone was seen a few times. The gene calls are TRBV7-9 and TRBJ1-5; the match to TRBD1 covers 10 bases. The germline CDR1 and CDR2 sequences are SEHNR and FQNEAQ (reference sequence). This CDR3 is built from 15 residues. With 5 bases clipped from V and 3 bases from J, the junction kept 4 bases outside the gene matches. The CDR3 here is CASSEGTGANQPQHF. CDR3 in DNA: TGTGCCAGCAGCGAGGGGACAGGGGCCAATCAGCCCCAGCATTTT.

The CDR3 protein is CASSLTWGGEQYF. Written as DNA, the CDR3 is TGTGCCAGCAGCTTGACGTGGGGCGGCGAGCAGTACTTC. This chain links TRBV5-5 with TRBJ2-7, with TRBD1 as a possible D gene (5 bases). CDR1 is SGHKS, CDR2 YYEKEE, per germline (reference sequence). Trimming took off 1 base at V and 6 bases at J, with 11 bases between the two ends. CDR3 length: 13 amino acids.

This chain connects TRBV2 to TRBJ2-7, with TRBD2 matching over 13 bases. With 1 base clipped from V and 3 bases from J, the junction kept 6 bases outside the gene matches. CDR3 length: 17 amino acids. Per germline, CDR1 SNHLY and CDR2 FYNNEI. This chain's CDR3 is CASSEGTSGSFFYEQYF. CDR3 nucleotide sequence: TGTGCCAGCAGTGAAGGGACTAGCGGGAGTTTCTTCTACGAGCAGTACTTC.

This CDR3 is CASSIKSSYNEQFF. In DNA form, the CDR3 reads TGTGCCAGTAGTATAAAGAGCTCCTACAATGAGCAGTTCTTC. The chain recombines TRBV19 with TRBJ2-1; D unresolved. The germline V gene encodes CDR1 LNHDA and CDR2 SQIVND (reference sequence). V was shortened by 2 bases and J by 0 bases, with 5 bases between the two germline ends. The CDR3 has 14 residues.

This rearrangement joins TRBV5-4 to TRBJ1-2; D uncertain. The CDR3 is made up of 14 amino acids. The V gene lost 0 bases and the J gene lost 1 base, with 7 bases spanning the gap. Germline CDR1 is SGHNT and CDR2 is YYREEE (reference sequence). CDR3: CASSLGTVNYGYTF. CDR3 DNA: TGTGCCAGCAGCTTGGGCACGGTTAACTATGGCTACACCTTC. The complete variable domain, with remaining parts taken from reference TRBV5-4 and TRBJ1-2, reads ETGVTQSPTHLIKTRGQQVTLRCSSQSGHNTVSWYQQALGQGPQFIFQYYREEENGRGNFPPRFSGLQFPNYSSELNVNALELDDSALYLCASSLGTVNYGYTFGSGTRLTVV.

This clone has only a few counts. The CDR3 DNA sequence: TGTGCCAGCACCATGACAGGGGCCCGCACTGAAGCTTTCTTT. The encoded protein is CASTMTGARTEAFF. This chain links TRBV27 with TRBJ1-1, with 8 bases matching TRBD1. The germline gives CDR1 MNHEY, CDR2 SMNVEV (reference sequence). J gave up 4 bases and V 7 bases, and 8 bases lay outside the gene matches. CDR3 length: 14 amino acids.

The V call is TRBV7-9, the J call TRBJ2-7; the D gene could be TRBD1 or TRBD2 (5 bases each). In germline, CDR1 is SEHNR, CDR2 FQNEAQ (reference sequence). CDR3 length: 13 residues. Trimming removed 3 bases from V and 6 bases from J, with 12 bases in between. CDR3 in DNA: TGTGCCAGCAGCTTCCCAGGGAGTCTCGAGCAGTACTTC. This sequence encodes CASSFPGSLEQYF.

V usage is TRBV12-2 and J usage is TRBJ2-3; TRBD2, as called in the table, went unchecked against the DNA. TRBV12-2 is recorded as a pseudogene. This CDR3 has 18 amino acids. In DNA, the CDR3 is TGTGCAAGTCGCTTCGGGACTAGCGGGGGGTCTAGCACAGATACGCAGTATTTT. It translates to CASRFGTSGGSSTDTQYF.

The chain recombines TRBV5-1 with TRBJ2-6; 9 bases match TRBD1. The CDR3 has 18 residues. V was clipped by 5 bases and J by 3 bases; unmatched bases: 12. Germline V lookup: CDR1 SGHRS, CDR2 YFSETQ. CDR3 in amino acids: CASSIEDRGRGGANVLTF. Written as DNA, the CDR3 is TGCGCCAGCAGTATCGAGGACAGGGGAAGAGGTGGGGCCAACGTCCTGACTTTC.

This CDR3 reads CASSERGSRALEAFF. DNA of the CDR3: TGTGCCAGCAGTGAAAGGGGATCCCGGGCACTTGAAGCTTTCTTT. This chain connects TRBV2 to TRBJ1-1, with D possibly being TRBD1 (5 bases). The V gene's germline CDR1 is SNHLY and CDR2 FYNNEI. There are 15 residues in the CDR3. V was pared by 2 bases and J by 7 bases, with 17 bases between.

This clone has only one observation. This sequence joins TRBV6-1 and TRBJ1-2; D not certain. The CDR3 contains 14 residues. The V gene's germline CDR1 is MNHNS and CDR2 SASEGT. Trimming cost V 1 base and J 3 bases, with 9 bases left between them. CDR3 loop: CASSEEIGYYGYTF. For the CDR3, the DNA is TGTGCCAGCAGTGAAGAAATAGGGTACTATGGCTACACCTTC.

This clone is judged medium-sized (0.01 to 0.1%). V gene TRBV6-4 combines with J gene TRBJ2-2, with a tentative D call TRBD1 (6 bases). The CDR3 is 15 amino acids. With 3 bases removed from V and 3 bases from J, the gap between germline ends came to 11 bases. Germline lookup yields CDR1 MRHNA and CDR2 SNTAGT. CDR3 in DNA: TGTGCCAGCAGTGATCAATCAGGGGACACCGGGGAGCTGTTTTTT. It translates to CASSDQSGDTGELFF.

The chain is built from TRBV6-5 and TRBJ2-2, with TRBD2 identical over 7 bases. The CDR3 extends over 15 amino acids. Germline V gives CDR1 MNHEY, CDR2 SVGAGI. The junction had 7 bases not matched to a gene; V was cut back by 5 bases and J by 4 bases. In DNA form, the CDR3 reads TGTGCCAGCAGTGTCAGCGGGGCTTCCACCGGGGAGCTGTTTTTT. This encodes CASSVSGASTGELFF.

This clone showed up just a few times. V usage is TRBV6-1 and J usage is TRBJ2-7; D not resolved. This CDR3 region has 14 residues. Trimming removed 7 bases at V and 5 bases at J, with 18 bases between. The germline V gene encodes CDR1 MNHNS and CDR2 SASEGT. This chain's CDR3 is CASTKDPSPHEQYF. The CDR3 DNA is TGTGCCAGCACCAAGGACCCTTCACCCCACGAGCAGTACTTC.

The J gene is TRBJ1-3, the V gene TRBV4-1; unclear D gene. Germline lookup yields CDR1 MGHRA and CDR2 YSYEKL. The CDR3 consists of 15 residues. V was trimmed by 0 bases and J by 0 bases, leaving 6 bases between them. CDR3 sequence: CASSQERTSGNTIYF. The CDR3 DNA is TGCGCCAGCAGCCAAGAAAGGACCTCTGGAAACACCATATATTTT.

The chain couples TRBV5-1 to TRBJ2-7; 7 nucleotides match TRBD1. CDR1 is SGHRS, CDR2 YFSETQ, per germline. J gave up 5 bases and V 4 bases, and 6 bases lay outside the gene matches. The CDR3 loop spans 13 amino acids. CDR3 region: CASSVTGLHEQYF. CDR3 bases: TGCGCCAGCAGCGTGACAGGGCTCCACGAGCAGTACTTC.

This chain connects TRBV6-4 to TRBJ1-6, with D possibly being TRBD1 (5 bases). Per germline, CDR1 MRHNA and CDR2 SNTAGT. The CDR3 runs 14 residues. Trimming removed 2 bases at V and 8 bases at J, with 10 bases between. CDR3 sequence (DNA): TGTGCCAGCAGTGACCTGGGGGAACATTCACCCCTCCACTTT. Protein: CASSDLGEHSPLHF.

This rearrangement joins TRBV6-5 to TRBJ1-1; the D gene is possibly TRBD1 (5 bases). Deletions cut 10 bases from V and 5 bases from J, with 14 bases between. The germline CDR1 and CDR2 sequences are MNHEY and SVGAGI. The CDR3 has 12 amino acids. This CDR3 reads CATYQGLTEAFF. Here the CDR3 DNA reads TGTGCCACATATCAGGGTCTGACTGAAGCTTTCTTT.

This clone was observed once. This chain connects TRBV4-1 to TRBJ1-1; D unresolved. The germline V gene encodes CDR1 MGHRA and CDR2 YSYEKL. CDR3 size: 12 residues. V was trimmed by 1 base and J by 4 bases, leaving 4 bases between them. This CDR3 reads CASSQGFTEAFF. The DNA for the CDR3 is TGCGCCAGCAGCCAAGGTTTCACTGAAGCTTTCTTT.

The CDR3: CASGGRAQYF. CDR3 DNA sequence: TGTGCCAGCGGGGGTAGGGCCCAGTACTTC. The chain links TRBV2 to TRBJ2-5, with D perhaps being TRBD1 or TRBD2 (5 bases each). This CDR3 has 10 amino acids. Looked up from germline, CDR1 is SNHLY and CDR2 is FYNNEI. V was shortened by 8 bases and J by 9 bases, with 10 bases between the two germline ends.

The chain carries TRBV7-6 and TRBJ2-5; no reliable D call. The V gene lost 1 base and the J gene lost 5 bases, with 5 bases spanning the gap. Germline values: CDR1 SGHVS, CDR2 FNYEAQ. The CDR3 length is 12 residues. The chain's CDR3 is CASSLVHETQYF. The DNA of the CDR3 is TGTGCCAGCAGCTTAGTGCACGAGACCCAGTACTTC.